What follows is one T cell receptor beta chain and its context. Its cognate antigen is unknown. These data are taken from a study of T cells in Graves' hyperthyroidism and ophthalmopathy. Study-wide results and caveats: In blood, most of the thyroid clonotypes expanded above 0.001 were also present.

The CDR3 regions of TCR beta were amplified from RNA transcripts. In the first-round RT-PCR of the TCR CDR3, the HTBI primer set was used. Each CDR3 protein is one row after TCRdb ran MiXCR on the multiplex PCR reads. The repertoire holds 650,000 to 750,000 distinct CDR3 sequences, 12% to 15% seen once, with roughly 10% in the top ten. Sequencing used blood. The receptor was isolated from a woman between 18 and 29 years old with Graves' hyperthyroidism.

The CDR3 DNA sequence: TGTGCCAGCAGCTTAATCGGCAGGGCCGGGCAGGAGACCCAGTACTTC. It encodes CASSLIGRAGQETQYF. The genes are TRBV11-2 and TRBJ2-5, with D tentatively TRBD1 (5 bases). The CDR3 runs 16 residues. Germline V lookup: CDR1 SGHAT, CDR2 FQNNGV. V was pared by 2 bases and J by 5 bases, with 18 bases between.